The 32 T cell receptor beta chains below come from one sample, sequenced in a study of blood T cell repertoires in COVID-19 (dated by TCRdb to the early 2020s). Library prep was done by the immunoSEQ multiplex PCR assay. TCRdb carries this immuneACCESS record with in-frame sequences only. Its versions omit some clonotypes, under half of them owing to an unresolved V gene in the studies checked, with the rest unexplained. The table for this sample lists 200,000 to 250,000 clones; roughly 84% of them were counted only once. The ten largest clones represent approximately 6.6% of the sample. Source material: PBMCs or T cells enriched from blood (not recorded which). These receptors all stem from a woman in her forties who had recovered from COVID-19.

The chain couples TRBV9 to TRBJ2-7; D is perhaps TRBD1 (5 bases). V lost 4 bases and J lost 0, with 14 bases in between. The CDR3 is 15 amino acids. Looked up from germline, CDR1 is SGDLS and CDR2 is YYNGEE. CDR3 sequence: CASSSSWGSSYEQYF. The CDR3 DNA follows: TGTGCCAGCAGCTCGTCCTGGGGCAGCTCCTACGAGCAGTACTTC.

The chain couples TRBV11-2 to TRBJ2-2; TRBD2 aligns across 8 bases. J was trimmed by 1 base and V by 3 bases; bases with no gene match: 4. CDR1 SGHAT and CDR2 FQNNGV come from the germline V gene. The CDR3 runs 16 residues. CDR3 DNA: TGTGCCAGCAGCTTCCGGACTAGCCAGAACACCGGGGAGCTGTTTTTT. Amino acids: CASSFRTSQNTGELFF.

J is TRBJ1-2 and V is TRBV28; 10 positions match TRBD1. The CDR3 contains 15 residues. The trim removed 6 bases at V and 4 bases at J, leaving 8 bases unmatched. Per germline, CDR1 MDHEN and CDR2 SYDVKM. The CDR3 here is CASRQGTGEIYGYTF. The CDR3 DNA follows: TGTGCCAGCAGACAAGGGACAGGGGAAATCTATGGCTACACCTTC.

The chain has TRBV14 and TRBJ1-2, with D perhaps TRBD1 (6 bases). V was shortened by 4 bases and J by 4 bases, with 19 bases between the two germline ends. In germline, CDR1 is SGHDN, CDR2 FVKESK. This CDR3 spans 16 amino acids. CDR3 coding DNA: TGTGCCAGCAGCCCAACTACTTCCGACAGGATCTATGGCTACACCTTC. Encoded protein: CASSPTTSDRIYGYTF.

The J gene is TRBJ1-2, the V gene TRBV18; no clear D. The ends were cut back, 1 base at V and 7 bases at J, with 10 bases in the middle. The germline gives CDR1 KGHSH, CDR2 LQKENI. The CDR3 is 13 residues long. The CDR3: CASSPRAGSGYTF. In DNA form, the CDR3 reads TGTGCCAGCTCACCACGTGCAGGTAGTGGCTACACCTTC. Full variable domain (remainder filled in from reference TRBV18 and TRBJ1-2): NAGVMQNPRHLVRRRGQEARLRCSPMKGHSHVYWYRQLPEEGLKFMVYLQKENIIDESGMPKERFSAEFPKEGPSILRIQQVVRGDSAAYFCASSPRAGSGYTFGSGTRLTVV.

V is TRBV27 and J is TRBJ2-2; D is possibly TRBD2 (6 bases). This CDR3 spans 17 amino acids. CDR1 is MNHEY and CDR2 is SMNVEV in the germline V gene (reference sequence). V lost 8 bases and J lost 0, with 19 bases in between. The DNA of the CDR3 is TGTGCCAGCGCGTTAGGGGCGGAGCGGGCGAACACCGGGGAGCTGTTTTTT. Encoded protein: CASALGAERANTGELFF.

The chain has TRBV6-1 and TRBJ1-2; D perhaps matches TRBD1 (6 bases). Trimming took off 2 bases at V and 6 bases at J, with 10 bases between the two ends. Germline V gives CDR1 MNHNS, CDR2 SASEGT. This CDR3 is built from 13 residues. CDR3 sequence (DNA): TGTGCCAGCAGTGAACAGGGGAAAAATGGCTACACCTTC. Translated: CASSEQGKNGYTF.

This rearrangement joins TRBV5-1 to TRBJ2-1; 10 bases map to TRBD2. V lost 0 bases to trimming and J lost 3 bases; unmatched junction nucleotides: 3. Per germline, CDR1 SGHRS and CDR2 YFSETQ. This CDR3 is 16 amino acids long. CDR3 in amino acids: CASSLEASGSYNEQFF. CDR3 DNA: TGCGCCAGCAGCTTGGAGGCTAGCGGGAGCTACAATGAGCAGTTCTTC.

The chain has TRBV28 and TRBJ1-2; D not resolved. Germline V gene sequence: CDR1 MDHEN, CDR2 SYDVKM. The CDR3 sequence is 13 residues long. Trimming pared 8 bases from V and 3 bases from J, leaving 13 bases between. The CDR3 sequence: CASWTVEDYGYTF. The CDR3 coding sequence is TGTGCCAGCTGGACGGTGGAGGACTATGGCTACACCTTC.

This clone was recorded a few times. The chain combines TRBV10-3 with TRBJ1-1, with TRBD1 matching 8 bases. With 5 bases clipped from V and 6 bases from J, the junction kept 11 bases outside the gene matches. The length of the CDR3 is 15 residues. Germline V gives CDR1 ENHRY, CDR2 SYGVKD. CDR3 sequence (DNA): TGTGCCATCAGTCAAAATACAGGGGGGGAGGCTGAAGCTTTCTTT. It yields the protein CAISQNTGGEAEAFF.

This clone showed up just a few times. CDR3 amino acids: CASSAGQKYNEQFF. As DNA, the CDR3 is TGTGCCAGCTCAGCAGGACAGAAATACAATGAGCAGTTCTTC. The chain links TRBV18 to TRBJ2-1, with TRBD1 as a possible D gene (6 bases). Deletions cut 5 bases from V and 4 bases from J, with 12 bases between. Per the germline V gene, CDR1 is KGHSH and CDR2 is LQKENI. This CDR3 has 14 residues.

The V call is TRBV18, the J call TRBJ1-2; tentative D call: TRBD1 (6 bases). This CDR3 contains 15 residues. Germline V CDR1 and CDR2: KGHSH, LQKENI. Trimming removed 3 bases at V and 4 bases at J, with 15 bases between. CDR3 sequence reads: CASSPLDSHFYGYTF. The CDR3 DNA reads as TGTGCCAGCTCACCCCTGGACAGTCACTTCTATGGCTACACCTTC.

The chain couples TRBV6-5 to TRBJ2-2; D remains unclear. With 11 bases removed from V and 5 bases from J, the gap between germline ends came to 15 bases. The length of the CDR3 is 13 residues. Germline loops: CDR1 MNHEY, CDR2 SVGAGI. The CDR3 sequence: CAARPGGTGELFF. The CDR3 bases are TGTGCCGCCCGCCCGGGTGGGACCGGGGAGCTGTTTTTT.

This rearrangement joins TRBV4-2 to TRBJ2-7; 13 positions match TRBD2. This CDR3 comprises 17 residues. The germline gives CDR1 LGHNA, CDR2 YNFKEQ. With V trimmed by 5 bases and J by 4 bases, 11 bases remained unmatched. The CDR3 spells CASSEPRTSGRGYEQYF. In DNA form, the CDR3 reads TGTGCCAGCAGCGAACCTCGGACTAGCGGGAGAGGGTACGAGCAGTACTTC.

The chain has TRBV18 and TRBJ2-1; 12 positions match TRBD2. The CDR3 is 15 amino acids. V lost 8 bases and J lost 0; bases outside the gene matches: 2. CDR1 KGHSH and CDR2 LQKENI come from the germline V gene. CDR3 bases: TGTGCCAGCGCACTAGCGGGAGGCTCCTACAATGAGCAGTTCTTC. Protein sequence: CASALAGGSYNEQFF.

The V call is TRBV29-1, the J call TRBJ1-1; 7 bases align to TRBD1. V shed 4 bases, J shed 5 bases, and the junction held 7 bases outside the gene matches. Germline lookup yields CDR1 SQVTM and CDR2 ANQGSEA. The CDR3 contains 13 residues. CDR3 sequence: CSVGDRAGTEAFF. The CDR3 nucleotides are TGCAGCGTTGGCGACAGGGCAGGGACTGAAGCTTTCTTT.

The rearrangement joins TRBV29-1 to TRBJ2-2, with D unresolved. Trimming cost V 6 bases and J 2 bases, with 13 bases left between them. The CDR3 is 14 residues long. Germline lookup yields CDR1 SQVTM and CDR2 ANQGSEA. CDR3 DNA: TGCAGCGTCAAAAACGATAGAAACACCGGGGAGCTGTTTTTT. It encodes CSVKNDRNTGELFF.

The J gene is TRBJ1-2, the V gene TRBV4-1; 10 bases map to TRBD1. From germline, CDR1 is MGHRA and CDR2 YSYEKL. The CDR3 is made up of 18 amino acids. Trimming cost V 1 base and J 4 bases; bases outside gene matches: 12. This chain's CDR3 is CASSQGTLPGQGIYGYTF. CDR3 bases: TGCGCCAGCAGCCAAGGTACTCTTCCGGGACAGGGGATCTATGGCTACACCTTC.

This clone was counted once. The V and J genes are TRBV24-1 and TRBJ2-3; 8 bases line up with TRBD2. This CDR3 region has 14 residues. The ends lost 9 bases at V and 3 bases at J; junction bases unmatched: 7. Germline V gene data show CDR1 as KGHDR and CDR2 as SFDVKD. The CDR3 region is CATSSGRETDTQYF. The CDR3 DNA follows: TGTGCCACCTCCAGCGGGAGAGAGACAGATACGCAGTATTTT.

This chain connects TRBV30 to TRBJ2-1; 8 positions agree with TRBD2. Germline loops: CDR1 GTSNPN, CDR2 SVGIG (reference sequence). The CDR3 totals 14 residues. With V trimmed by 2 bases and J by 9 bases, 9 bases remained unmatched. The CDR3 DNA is TGTGCCTGGAGTCCGGGACTAGGAGGGGTTGAGCAGTTCTTC. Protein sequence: CAWSPGLGGVEQFF.

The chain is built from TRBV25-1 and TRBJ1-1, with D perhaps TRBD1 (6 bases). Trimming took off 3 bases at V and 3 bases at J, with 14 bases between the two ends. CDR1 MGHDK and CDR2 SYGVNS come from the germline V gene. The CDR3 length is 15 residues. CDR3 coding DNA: TGTGCCAGCAGTGACCCGGGGAGGGGGGACACTGAAGCTTTCTTT. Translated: CASSDPGRGDTEAFF. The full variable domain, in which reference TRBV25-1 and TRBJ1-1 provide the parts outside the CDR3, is EADIYQTPRYLVIGTGKKITLECSQTMGHDKMYWYQQDPGMELHLIHYSYGVNSTEKGDLSSESTVSRIRTEHFPLTLESARPSHTSQYLCASSDPGRGDTEAFFGQGTRLTVV.

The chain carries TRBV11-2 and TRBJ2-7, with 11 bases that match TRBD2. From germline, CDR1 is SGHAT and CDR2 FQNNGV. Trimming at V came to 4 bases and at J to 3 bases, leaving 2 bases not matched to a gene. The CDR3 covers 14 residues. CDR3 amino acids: CASSSTSGSYEQYF. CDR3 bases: TGTGCCAGCAGCTCAACTAGCGGGAGCTACGAGCAGTACTTC.

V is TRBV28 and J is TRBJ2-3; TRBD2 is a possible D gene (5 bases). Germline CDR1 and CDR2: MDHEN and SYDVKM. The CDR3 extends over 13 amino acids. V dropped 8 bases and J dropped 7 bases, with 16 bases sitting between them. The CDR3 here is CASHPGKKNTQYF. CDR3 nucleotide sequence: TGTGCCAGCCATCCGGGGAAAAAAAATACGCAGTATTTT.

The CDR3 spells CSVGGGRLPEAFF. The CDR3 bases are TGCAGCGTTGGGGGGGGGCGTCTCCCTGAAGCTTTCTTT. The chain carries TRBV29-1 and TRBJ1-1; a possible D gene is TRBD1 (6 bases). CDR3 length equals 13 residues. V was trimmed by 4 bases and J by 6 bases, leaving 15 bases between them. The germline CDR1 and CDR2 sequences are SQVTM and ANQGSEA. Full variable domain (missing parts from reference TRBV29-1 and TRBJ1-1): SAVISQKPSRDICQRGTSLTIQCQVDSQVTMMFWYRQQPGQSLTLIATANQGSEATYESGFVIDKFPISRPNLTFSTLTVSNMSPEDSSIYLCSVGGGRLPEAFFGQGTRLTVV.

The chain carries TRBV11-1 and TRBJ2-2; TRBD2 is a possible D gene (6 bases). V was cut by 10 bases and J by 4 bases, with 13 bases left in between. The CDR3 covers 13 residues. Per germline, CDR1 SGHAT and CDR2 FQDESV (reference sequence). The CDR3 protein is CATSGGVTGELFF. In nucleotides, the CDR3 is TGTGCCACCAGTGGCGGGGTCACCGGGGAGCTGTTTTTT.

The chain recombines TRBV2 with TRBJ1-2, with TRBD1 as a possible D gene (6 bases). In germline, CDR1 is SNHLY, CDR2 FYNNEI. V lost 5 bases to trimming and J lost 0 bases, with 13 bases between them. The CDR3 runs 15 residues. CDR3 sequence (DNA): TGTGCCAGCAGTTTTTTAGGACAGTCTAACTATGGCTACACCTTC. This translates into CASSFLGQSNYGYTF.

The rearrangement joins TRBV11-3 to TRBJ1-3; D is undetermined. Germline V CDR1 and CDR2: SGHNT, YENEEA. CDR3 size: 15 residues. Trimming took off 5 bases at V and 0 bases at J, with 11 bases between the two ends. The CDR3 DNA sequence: TGTGCCAGCAGCCCTAGACTCGGCTCTGGAAACACCATATATTTT. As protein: CASSPRLGSGNTIYF.

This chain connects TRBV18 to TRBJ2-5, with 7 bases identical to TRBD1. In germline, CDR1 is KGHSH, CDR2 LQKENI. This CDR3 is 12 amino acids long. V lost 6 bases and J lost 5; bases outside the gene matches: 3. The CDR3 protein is CASSTGDETQYF. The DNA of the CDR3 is TGTGCCAGCTCCACAGGGGACGAGACCCAGTACTTC.

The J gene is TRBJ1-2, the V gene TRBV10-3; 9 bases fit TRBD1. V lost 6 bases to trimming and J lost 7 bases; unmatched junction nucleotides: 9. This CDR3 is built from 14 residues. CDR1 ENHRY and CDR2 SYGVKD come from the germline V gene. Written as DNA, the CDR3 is TGTGCCATCAGGGAAGGGACAGGGATTCGTGGCTACACCTTC. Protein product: CAIREGTGIRGYTF.

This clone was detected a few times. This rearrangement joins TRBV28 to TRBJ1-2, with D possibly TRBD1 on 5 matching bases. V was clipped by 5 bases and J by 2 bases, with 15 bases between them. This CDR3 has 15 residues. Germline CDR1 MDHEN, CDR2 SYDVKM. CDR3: CASSVPGGGNYGYTF. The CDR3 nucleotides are TGTGCCAGCAGTGTTCCCGGGGGGGGGAACTATGGCTACACCTTC.

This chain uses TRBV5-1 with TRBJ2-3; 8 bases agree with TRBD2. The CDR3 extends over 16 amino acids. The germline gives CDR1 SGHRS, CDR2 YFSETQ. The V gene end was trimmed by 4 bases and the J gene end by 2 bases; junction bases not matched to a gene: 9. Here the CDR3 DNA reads TGCGCCAGCAGCAAGACGATAGCGGGGAACACAGATACGCAGTATTTT. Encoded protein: CASSKTIAGNTDTQYF.

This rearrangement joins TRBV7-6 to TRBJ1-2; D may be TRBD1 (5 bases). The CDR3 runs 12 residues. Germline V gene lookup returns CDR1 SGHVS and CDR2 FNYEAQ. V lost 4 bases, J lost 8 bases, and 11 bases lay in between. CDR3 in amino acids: CASSSGGDGYTF. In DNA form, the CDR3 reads TGTGCCAGCAGCTCCGGGGGGGACGGCTACACCTTC.